This entry lists 27 T cell receptor beta chains sequenced from one sample in a study of cytomegalovirus exposure and HLA in healthy donors. 13 Jbeta primers and 60 Vbeta primers were used for the PCR. TCRdb keeps only in-frame clones here, not all; method: immunoSEQ multiplex PCR. The repertoire has more than 100,000 clones, roughly 79% of them found once; the top ten carry approximately 4%. The specimen sequenced was PBMCs. These TCRs come from a man aged 45-65 years in good health and CMV-seropositive.

The chain is built from TRBV19 and TRBJ2-6; 7 nucleotides agree with TRBD1. Germline V gene lookup returns CDR1 LNHDA and CDR2 SQIVND (reference sequence). This CDR3 is 18 amino acids long. With 4 bases clipped from V and 0 bases from J, the junction kept 9 bases outside the gene matches. CDR3: CASSRNRGRYSGANVLTF. The DNA for the CDR3 is TGTGCCAGTAGTAGAAACAGGGGAAGATACTCTGGGGCCAACGTCCTGACTTTC. Complete variable domain (other parts from reference TRBV19 and TRBJ2-6): DGGITQSPKYLFRKEGQNVTLSCEQNLNHDAMYWYRQDPGQGLRLIYYSQIVNDFQKGDIAEGYSVSREKKESFPLTVTSAQKNPTAFYLCASSRNRGRYSGANVLTFGAGSRLTVL.

About this clone itself: At the DNA level, this CDR3 is encoded by other sequences in the same sample as well. This chain connects TRBV5-1 to TRBJ2-7; 7 bases fit TRBD1. CDR3 length: 14 amino acids. J gave up 3 bases and V 0 bases, and 3 bases lay outside the gene matches. Germline assignment: CDR1 SGHRS and CDR2 YFSETQ. The CDR3 sequence: CASSLGQGYYEQYF. The CDR3 DNA follows: TGCGCCAGCAGCTTGGGACAGGGATACTACGAGCAGTACTTC.

Only a few counts were recorded for this clone. The chain employs TRBV10-1 and TRBJ2-1; D perhaps matches TRBD2 (5 bases). Germline CDR1 is WNHNN and CDR2 is SYGVQD (reference sequence). Trimming pared 3 bases from V and 11 bases from J, leaving 8 bases between. The CDR3 has 11 amino acids. Here the CDR3 DNA reads TGCGCCAGCAGTGATGAGGGTAAGCAGTTCTTC. Translated, it gives CASSDEGKQFF.

The chain has TRBV29-1 and TRBJ1-2; D unresolved. This CDR3 spans 11 amino acids. The germline V gene encodes CDR1 SQVTM and CDR2 ANQGSEA. CDR3 sequence: CSLGGIHGYTF. The CDR3 DNA follows: TGCAGTCTCGGCGGGATACATGGCTACACCTTC.

The V call is TRBV9, the J call TRBJ2-1; 8 bases agree with TRBD2. This CDR3 is 15 amino acids long. The germline V gene encodes CDR1 SGDLS and CDR2 YYNGEE. The V gene end was trimmed by 4 bases and the J gene end by 4 bases; junction bases not matched to a gene: 7. The CDR3 bases are TGTGCCAGCAGCCCCGGGGTAGCGGGGTACAATGAGCAGTTCTTC. Translating it yields CASSPGVAGYNEQFF.

This sequence joins TRBV18 and TRBJ2-3; TRBD1 might be the D (6 bases). The CDR3 sequence is 16 residues long. Per the germline V gene, CDR1 is KGHSH and CDR2 is LQKENI. V dropped 2 bases and J dropped 0 bases, with 12 bases sitting between them. CDR3 sequence (DNA): TGTGCCAGCTCACCAATATTAACAGGGAGCACAGATACGCAGTATTTT. Protein sequence: CASSPILTGSTDTQYF. Drawing the rest from reference TRBV18 and TRBJ2-3, the complete variable domain is NAGVMQNPRHLVRRRGQEARLRCSPMKGHSHVYWYRQLPEEGLKFMVYLQKENIIDESGMPKERFSAEFPKEGPSILRIQQVVRGDSAAYFCASSPILTGSTDTQYFGPGTRLTVL.

There are a few counts of this clone. CDR3 DNA: TGTGCCAGTAGTACCCGACTAGCGGGAGCGCAAAGTTACGAGCAGTACTTC. Encoded protein: CASSTRLAGAQSYEQYF. V usage is TRBV19 and J usage is TRBJ2-7, with 12 bases lining up with TRBD2. The V and J ends lost 4 bases and 4 bases, in that order; junction bases with no gene match: 11. The CDR3 has 17 residues. The germline gives CDR1 LNHDA, CDR2 SQIVND (reference sequence).

This clone was counted a few times. The genes are TRBV19 and TRBJ2-1; 8 bases line up with TRBD2. Germline CDR1 reads LNHDA; CDR2 reads SQIVND (reference sequence). V lost 3 bases, J lost 7 bases, and 5 bases stayed unmatched. The CDR3 spans 14 residues. The CDR3 bases are TGTGCCAGTAGTATGCTAAGCGGGAGTAATGAGCAGTTCTTC. Amino acid sequence: CASSMLSGSNEQFF.

V is TRBV27 and J is TRBJ2-2; the match to TRBD1 covers 10 bases. Germline V gives CDR1 MNHEY, CDR2 SMNVEV (reference sequence). The CDR3 contains 18 residues. With V trimmed by 2 bases and J by 6 bases, 12 bases remained unmatched. The CDR3 loop reads CASSLPRGGTGVPGELFF. DNA of the CDR3: TGTGCCAGCAGTTTACCAAGGGGGGGGACAGGGGTCCCCGGGGAGCTGTTTTTT.

The gene calls are TRBV19 and TRBJ1-2, with 8 nucleotides matching TRBD1. This CDR3 has 12 residues. The V gene's germline CDR1 is LNHDA and CDR2 SQIVND (reference sequence). V shed 8 bases and J 8 bases; nucleotides not matched to a gene: 7. In DNA form, the CDR3 reads TGTGCCAGTTCGGACAGGGTGTTAGGCTACACCTTC. Amino acids: CASSDRVLGYTF.

This chain connects TRBV19 to TRBJ1-3; 8 bases are shared with TRBD1. The CDR3 covers 18 residues. Germline V gives CDR1 LNHDA, CDR2 SQIVND (reference sequence). The V segment lost 1 base and the J segment 0 bases; nucleotides outside the gene matches: 8. For the CDR3, the DNA is TGTGCCAGTAGTATAGCCTATGGGACAGGCTACTCTGGAAACACCATATATTTT. Translation gives CASSIAYGTGYSGNTIYF.

As DNA, the CDR3 is TGTGCCAGCAGCACCAGGGGGGACAATGAGCAGTTCTTC. It specifies CASSTRGDNEQFF. This rearrangement joins TRBV7-9 to TRBJ2-1, with D maybe TRBD1 (7 bases). Trimming removed 5 bases at V and 5 bases at J, with 10 bases between. CDR1 and CDR2 (germline): SEHNR, FQNEAQ (reference sequence). The CDR3 covers 13 residues.

The V call is TRBV15, the J call TRBJ1-5, with D perhaps TRBD1 (5 bases). Germline-derived CDR1 and CDR2 are LNHNV and YYDKDF (reference sequence). This CDR3 contains 17 residues. Trimming left V 3 bases short and J 0 bases short, with 15 bases between. CDR3 loop: CATSSPFGGGSNQPQHF. For the CDR3, the DNA is TGTGCCACCAGCAGTCCATTTGGGGGGGGTAGCAATCAGCCCCAGCATTTT.

The chain recombines TRBV19 with TRBJ2-3; possible D gene TRBD1, 6 bases. The CDR3 has 14 amino acids. Germline V gene sequence: CDR1 LNHDA, CDR2 SQIVND (reference sequence). V lost 3 bases and J 2 bases, leaving 9 bases between the germline ends. This chain's CDR3 is CASSIQGFTDTQYF. Written as DNA, the CDR3 is TGTGCCAGTAGTATCCAGGGGTTCACAGATACGCAGTATTTT.

This chain links TRBV23-1 with TRBJ2-1; 12 nucleotides align to TRBD2. TRBV23-1 counts as an open reading frame of uncertain function. The CDR3 contains 16 residues. J lost 10 bases, V lost 4 bases, and 11 bases had no gene match. CDR3 residues: CASSPGTSGSPTEQFF. The CDR3 DNA reads TGCGCCAGCAGTCCCGGGACTAGCGGGTCCCCTACAGAGCAGTTCTTC.

The chain links TRBV19 to TRBJ1-2; 9 nucleotides agree with TRBD1. The CDR3 sequence is 17 residues long. CDR1 LNHDA and CDR2 SQIVND come from the germline V gene (reference sequence). The junction had 15 bases not matched to a gene; V was cut back by 6 bases and J by 4 bases. Here the CDR3 reads CASRNYGTGSFGYGYTF. In DNA, the CDR3 is TGTGCCAGTAGAAACTACGGGACAGGGTCTTTTGGCTATGGCTACACCTTC.

This clone turned up a few times. The DNA for the CDR3 is TGTGCCAGCAGCTTAGGACAGGTTTCCTTCCTCGAGCAGTACTTC. This sequence encodes CASSLGQVSFLEQYF. The rearrangement joins TRBV11-2 to TRBJ2-7, with D tentatively TRBD1 (6 bases). V was cut by 1 base and J by 6 bases, with 16 bases left in between. In germline, CDR1 is SGHAT, CDR2 FQNNGV. The CDR3 loop spans 15 amino acids.

A few counts support this clone. This chain links TRBV18 with TRBJ2-7; 10 bases line up with TRBD2. Germline V CDR1 and CDR2: KGHSH, LQKENI. The V and J ends lost 3 bases and 2 bases, in that order; junction bases with no gene match: 4. CDR3 length equals 15 residues. In DNA, the CDR3 is TGTGCCAGCTCACCTTCTAGCGGGAGCGCCTACGAGCAGTACTTC. Protein sequence: CASSPSSGSAYEQYF.

Only one count was recorded for this clone. The rearrangement joins TRBV5-1 to TRBJ2-1; weak D call: TRBD1 (5 bases). With 0 bases removed from V and 5 bases from J, the gap between germline ends came to 15 bases. The germline gives CDR1 SGHRS, CDR2 YFSETQ. The CDR3 contains 16 residues. DNA of the CDR3: TGCGCCAGCAGCTTGGCCCCGGGTAGGGGTAACAATGAGCAGTTCTTC. This translates into CASSLAPGRGNNEQFF. The entire variable domain, with the rest obtained from reference TRBV5-1 and TRBJ2-1, is as follows: KAGVTQTPRYLIKTRGQQVTLSCSPISGHRSVSWYQQTPGQGLQFLFEYFSETQRNKGNFPGRFSGRQFSNSRSEMNVSTLELGDSALYLCASSLAPGRGNNEQFFGPGTRLTVL.

V usage is TRBV5-1 and J usage is TRBJ2-3, with TRBD2 matching over 7 bases. Per germline, CDR1 SGHRS and CDR2 YFSETQ. V was pared by 6 bases and J by 1 base, with 8 bases of the junction left unmatched. The CDR3 has 15 amino acids. CDR3 residues: CASKQREGGTDTQYF. As DNA, the CDR3 is TGCGCCAGCAAACAGAGGGAGGGTGGCACAGATACGCAGTATTTT.

The rearrangement links TRBV27 to TRBJ1-2; unclear D gene. The length of the CDR3 is 17 residues. Germline V gene sequence: CDR1 MNHEY, CDR2 SMNVEV (reference sequence). V lost 1 base and J lost 4, with 19 bases in between. The CDR3 coding sequence is TGTGCCAGCAGTTTATTTTCGGTGGGGAGGCGATTCTATGGCTACACCTTC. Its translation: CASSLFSVGRRFYGYTF.

The genes are TRBV7-3 and TRBJ2-7, with 15 bases identical to TRBD2. V lost 5 bases to trimming and J lost 0 bases; unmatched junction nucleotides: 11. This CDR3 is 19 amino acids long. The germline V gene has CDR1 SGHTA and CDR2 FQGTGA. The CDR3: CASSPMGLAGGFGSYEQYF. The CDR3 nucleotides read TGTGCCAGCAGCCCAATGGGACTAGCGGGAGGTTTCGGCTCCTACGAGCAGTACTTC.

Here the CDR3 reads CASSLKGQEGNEQFF. For the CDR3, the DNA is TGTGCCAGCAGTTTAAAGGGACAAGAGGGCAATGAGCAGTTCTTC. The chain links TRBV28 to TRBJ2-1; perhaps TRBD1 as D (6 bases). The CDR3 covers 15 residues. Germline CDR1 reads MDHEN; CDR2 reads SYDVKM. V was pared by 2 bases and J by 6 bases, with 14 bases between. Supplemented by reference TRBV28 and TRBJ2-1, the full variable domain reads DVKVTQSSRYLVKRTGEKVFLECVQDMDHENMFWYRQDPGLGLRLIYFSYDVKMKEKGDIPEGYSVSREKKERFSLILESASTNQTSMYLCASSLKGQEGNEQFFGPGTRLTVL.

This chain uses TRBV30 with TRBJ2-7; 8 bases align to TRBD2. The J segment lost 13 bases and the V segment lost 2 bases, leaving 7 bases of the junction unmatched. From germline, CDR1 is GTSNPN and CDR2 SVGIG (reference sequence). The CDR3 contains 11 residues. The CDR3 reads CAWSSGTSPYF. In DNA, the CDR3 is TGTGCCTGGAGTTCTGGGACTAGTCCCTACTTC. The variable domain in full, completed from reference TRBV30 and TRBJ2-7, reads SQTIHQWPATLVQPVGSPLSLECTVEGTSNPNLYWYRQAAGRGLQLLFYSVGIGQISSEVPQNLSASRPQDRQFILSSKKLLLSDSGFYLCAWSSGTSPYFGPGTRLTVT.

The chain links TRBV6-1 to TRBJ2-3, with D possibly matching TRBD2 (6 bases). The V and J ends lost 10 bases and 2 bases respectively, with 13 bases between them. The CDR3 covers 13 residues. Germline values: CDR1 MNHNS, CDR2 SASEGT. The CDR3 sequence is CATFPSDTDTQYF. Written as DNA, the CDR3 is TGTGCCACCTTTCCTAGCGACACAGATACGCAGTATTTT.

V and J are TRBV10-3 and TRBJ2-1, with TRBD2 matching over 11 bases. V trimming: 11 bases; J trimming: 7 bases; junction bases outside the gene matches: 10. Germline CDR1 is ENHRY and CDR2 is SYGVKD. The CDR3 is 14 residues long. The CDR3 DNA is TGTGCCTCGGGGGGCACTAGCGGGAGAAATGAGCAGTTCTTC. The encoded protein is CASGGTSGRNEQFF.

The gene calls are TRBV30 and TRBJ1-1; 8 nucleotides align to TRBD1. The CDR3 spans 14 residues. The V gene's germline CDR1 is GTSNPN and CDR2 SVGIG (reference sequence). J gave up 5 bases and V 3 bases, and 8 bases lay outside the gene matches. The CDR3 DNA follows: TGTGCCTGGAGCCAGGACAGGGTGACGACTGAAGCTTTCTTT. Its translation: CAWSQDRVTTEAFF.